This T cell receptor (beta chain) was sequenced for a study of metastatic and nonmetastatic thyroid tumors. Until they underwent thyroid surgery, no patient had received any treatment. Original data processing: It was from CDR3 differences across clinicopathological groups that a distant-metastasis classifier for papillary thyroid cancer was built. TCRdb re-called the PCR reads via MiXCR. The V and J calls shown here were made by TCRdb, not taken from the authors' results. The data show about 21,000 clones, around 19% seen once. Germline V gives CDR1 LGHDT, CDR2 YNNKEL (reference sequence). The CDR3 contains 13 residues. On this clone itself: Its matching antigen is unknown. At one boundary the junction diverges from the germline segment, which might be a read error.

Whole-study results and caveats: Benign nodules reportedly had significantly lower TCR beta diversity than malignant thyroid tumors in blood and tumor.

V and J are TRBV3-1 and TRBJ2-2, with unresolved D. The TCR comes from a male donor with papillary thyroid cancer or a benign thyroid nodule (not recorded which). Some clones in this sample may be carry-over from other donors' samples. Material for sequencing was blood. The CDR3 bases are TGTGCCAGCATCCAATGGAAAACCGGGGAGCTGTTTTTT. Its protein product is CASIQWKTGELFF. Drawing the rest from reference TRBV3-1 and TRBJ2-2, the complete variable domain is DTAVSQTPKYLVTQMGNDKSIKCEQNLGHDTMYWYKQDSKKFLKIMFSYNNKELIINETVPNRFSPKSPDKAHLNLHINSLELGDSAVYFCASIQWKTGELFFGEGSRLTVL.